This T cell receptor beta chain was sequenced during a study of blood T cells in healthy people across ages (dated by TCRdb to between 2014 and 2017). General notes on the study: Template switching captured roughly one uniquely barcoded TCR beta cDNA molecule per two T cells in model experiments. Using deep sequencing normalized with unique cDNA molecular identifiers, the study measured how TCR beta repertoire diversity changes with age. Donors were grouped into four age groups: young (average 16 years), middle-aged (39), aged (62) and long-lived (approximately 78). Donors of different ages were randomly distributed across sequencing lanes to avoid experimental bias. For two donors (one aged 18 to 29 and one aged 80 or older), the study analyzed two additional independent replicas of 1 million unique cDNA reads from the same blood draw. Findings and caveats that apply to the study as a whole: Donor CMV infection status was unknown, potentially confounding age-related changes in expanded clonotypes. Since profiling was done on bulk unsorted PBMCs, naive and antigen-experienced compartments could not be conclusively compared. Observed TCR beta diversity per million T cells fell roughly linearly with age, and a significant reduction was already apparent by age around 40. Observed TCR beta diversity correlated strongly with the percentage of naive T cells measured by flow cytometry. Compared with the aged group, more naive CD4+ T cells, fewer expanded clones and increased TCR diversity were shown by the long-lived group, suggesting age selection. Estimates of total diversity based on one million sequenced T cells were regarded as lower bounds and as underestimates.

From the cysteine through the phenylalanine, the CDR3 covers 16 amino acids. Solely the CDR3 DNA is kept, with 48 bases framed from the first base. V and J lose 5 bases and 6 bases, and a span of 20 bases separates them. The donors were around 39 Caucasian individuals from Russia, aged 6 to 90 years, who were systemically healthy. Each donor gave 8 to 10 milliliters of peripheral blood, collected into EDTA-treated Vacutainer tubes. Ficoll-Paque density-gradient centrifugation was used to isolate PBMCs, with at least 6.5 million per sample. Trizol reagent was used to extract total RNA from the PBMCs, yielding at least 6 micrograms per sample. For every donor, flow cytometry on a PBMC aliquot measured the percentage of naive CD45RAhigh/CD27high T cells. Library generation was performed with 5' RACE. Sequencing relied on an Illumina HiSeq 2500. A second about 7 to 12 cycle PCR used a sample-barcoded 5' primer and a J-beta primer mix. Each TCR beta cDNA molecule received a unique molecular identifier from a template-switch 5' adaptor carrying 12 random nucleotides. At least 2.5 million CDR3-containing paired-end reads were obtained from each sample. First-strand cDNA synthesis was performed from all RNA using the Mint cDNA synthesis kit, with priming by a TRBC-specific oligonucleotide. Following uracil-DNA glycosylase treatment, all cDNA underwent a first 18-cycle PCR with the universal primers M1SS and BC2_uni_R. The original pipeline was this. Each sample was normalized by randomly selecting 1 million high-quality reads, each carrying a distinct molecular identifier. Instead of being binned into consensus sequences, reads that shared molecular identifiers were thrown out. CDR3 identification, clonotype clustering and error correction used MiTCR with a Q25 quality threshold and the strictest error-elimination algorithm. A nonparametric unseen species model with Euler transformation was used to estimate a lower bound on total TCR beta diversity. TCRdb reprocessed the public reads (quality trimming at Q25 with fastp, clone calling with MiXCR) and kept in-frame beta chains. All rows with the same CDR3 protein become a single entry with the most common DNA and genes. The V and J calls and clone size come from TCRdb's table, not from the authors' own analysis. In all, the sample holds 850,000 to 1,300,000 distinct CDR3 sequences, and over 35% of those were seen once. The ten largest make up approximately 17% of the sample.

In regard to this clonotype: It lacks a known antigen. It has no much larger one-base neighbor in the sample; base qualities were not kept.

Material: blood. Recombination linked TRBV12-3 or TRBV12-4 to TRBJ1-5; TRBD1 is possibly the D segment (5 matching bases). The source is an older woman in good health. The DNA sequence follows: TGTGCCAGCAGTCACAAGCGGGGGGAAAACACTCAGCCCCAGCATTTT. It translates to CASSHKRGENTQPQHF.